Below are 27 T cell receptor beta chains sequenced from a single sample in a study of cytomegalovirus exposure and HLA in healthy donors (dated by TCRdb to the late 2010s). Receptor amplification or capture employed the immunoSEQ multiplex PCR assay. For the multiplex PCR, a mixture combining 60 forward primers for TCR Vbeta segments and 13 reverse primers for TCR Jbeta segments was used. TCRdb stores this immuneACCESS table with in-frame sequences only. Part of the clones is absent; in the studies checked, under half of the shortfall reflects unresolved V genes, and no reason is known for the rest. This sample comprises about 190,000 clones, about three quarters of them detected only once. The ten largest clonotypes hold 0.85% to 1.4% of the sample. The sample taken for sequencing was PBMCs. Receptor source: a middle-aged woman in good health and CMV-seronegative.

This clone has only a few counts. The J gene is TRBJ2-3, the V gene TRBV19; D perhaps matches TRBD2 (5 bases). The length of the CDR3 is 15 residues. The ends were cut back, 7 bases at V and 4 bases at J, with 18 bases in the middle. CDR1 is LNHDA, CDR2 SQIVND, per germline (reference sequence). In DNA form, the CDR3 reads TGTGCCAGTACCCCAGAAGGGAGTTGGGCAGATACGCAGTATTTT. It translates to CASTPEGSWADTQYF.

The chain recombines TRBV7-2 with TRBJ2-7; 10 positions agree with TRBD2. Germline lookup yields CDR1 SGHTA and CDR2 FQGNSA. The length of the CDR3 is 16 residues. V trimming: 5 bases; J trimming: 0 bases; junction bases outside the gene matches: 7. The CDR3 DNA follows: TGTGCCAGCAGCAAGGAGACTAGCGGGTTCTCCTACGAGCAGTACTTC. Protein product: CASSKETSGFSYEQYF.

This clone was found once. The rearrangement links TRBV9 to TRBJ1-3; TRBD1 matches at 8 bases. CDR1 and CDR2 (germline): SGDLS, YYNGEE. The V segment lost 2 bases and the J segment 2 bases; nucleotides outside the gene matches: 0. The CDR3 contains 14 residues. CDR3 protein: CASSVDRAGNTIYF. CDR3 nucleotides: TGTGCCAGCAGCGTGGACAGGGCTGGAAACACCATATATTTT.

The CDR3 loop is CAWSPGATNEKLFF. CDR3 sequence (DNA): TGTGCCTGGAGTCCAGGGGCAACTAATGAAAAACTGTTTTTT. The chain is built from TRBV30 and TRBJ1-4; D possibly corresponds to TRBD1 (6 bases). The germline V gene has CDR1 GTSNPN and CDR2 SVGIG (reference sequence). There are 14 residues in the CDR3. Deletions cut 2 bases from V and 0 bases from J, with 7 bases between. The variable domain in full, completed from reference TRBV30 and TRBJ1-4, reads SQTIHQWPATLVQPVGSPLSLECTVEGTSNPNLYWYRQAAGRGLQLLFYSVGIGQISSEVPQNLSASRPQDRQFILSSKKLLLSDSGFYLCAWSPGATNEKLFFGSGTQLSVL.

Here the CDR3 DNA reads TGCGCCAGCAGCCAAGGTGTGGGAGCCTATGGCTACACCTTC. This codes for CASSQGVGAYGYTF. The genes are TRBV4-3 and TRBJ1-2; D is unresolved. There are 14 residues in the CDR3. V was shortened by 1 base and J by 4 bases, with 10 bases between the two germline ends. CDR1 LGHNA and CDR2 YSLEER come from the germline V gene.

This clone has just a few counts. The CDR3 nucleotides read TGTGCCAGCAGGCAGGACAGGGAGGCCACTGAAGCTTTCTTT. This codes for CASRQDREATEAFF. The chain recombines TRBV6-4 with TRBJ1-1; 8 bases are shared with TRBD1. Per germline, CDR1 MRHNA and CDR2 SNTAGT. Trimming cost V 6 bases and J 4 bases; bases outside gene matches: 7. The CDR3 spans 14 residues.

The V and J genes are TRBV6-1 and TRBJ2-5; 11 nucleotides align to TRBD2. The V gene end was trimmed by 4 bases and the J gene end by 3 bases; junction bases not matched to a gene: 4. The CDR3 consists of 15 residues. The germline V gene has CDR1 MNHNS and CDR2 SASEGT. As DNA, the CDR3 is TGTGCCAGCAGTGTGACTAGCGGGATGGAAGAGACCCAGTACTTC. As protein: CASSVTSGMEETQYF.

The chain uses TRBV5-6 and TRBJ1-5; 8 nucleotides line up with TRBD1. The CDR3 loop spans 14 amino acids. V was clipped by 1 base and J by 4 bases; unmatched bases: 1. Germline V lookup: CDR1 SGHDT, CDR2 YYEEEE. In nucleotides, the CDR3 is TGTGCCAGCAGCTTGCAGGGGGCGAATCAGCCCCAGCATTTT. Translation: CASSLQGANQPQHF.

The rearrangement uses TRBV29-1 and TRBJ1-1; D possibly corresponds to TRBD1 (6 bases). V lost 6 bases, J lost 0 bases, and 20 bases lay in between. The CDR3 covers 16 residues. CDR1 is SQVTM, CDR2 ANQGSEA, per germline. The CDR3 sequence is CSVMPAVGQMNTEAFF. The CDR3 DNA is TGCAGCGTCATGCCGGCGGTGGGACAAATGAACACTGAAGCTTTCTTT.

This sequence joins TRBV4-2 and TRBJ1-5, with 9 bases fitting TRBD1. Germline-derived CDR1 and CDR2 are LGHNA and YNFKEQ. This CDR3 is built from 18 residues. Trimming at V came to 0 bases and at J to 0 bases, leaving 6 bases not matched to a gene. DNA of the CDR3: TGTGCCAGCAGCCAAGAGGTGGCGGACAGGGGTAGCAATCAGCCCCAGCATTTT. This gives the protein CASSQEVADRGSNQPQHF.

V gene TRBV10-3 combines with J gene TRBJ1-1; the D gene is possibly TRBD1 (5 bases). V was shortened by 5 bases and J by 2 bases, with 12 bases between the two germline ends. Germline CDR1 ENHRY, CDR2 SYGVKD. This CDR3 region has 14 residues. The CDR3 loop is CAISKDIGNTEAFF. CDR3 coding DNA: TGTGCCATCAGTAAGGACATCGGTAACACTGAAGCTTTCTTT.

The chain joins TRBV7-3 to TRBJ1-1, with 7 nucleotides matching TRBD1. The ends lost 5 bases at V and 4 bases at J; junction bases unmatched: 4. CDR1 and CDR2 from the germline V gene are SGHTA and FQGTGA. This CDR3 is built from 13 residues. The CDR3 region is CASSGDRVTEAFF. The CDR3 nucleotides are TGTGCCAGCAGCGGCGACAGGGTCACTGAAGCTTTCTTT. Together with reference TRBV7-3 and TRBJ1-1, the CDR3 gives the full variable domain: GAGVSQTPSNKVTEKGKYVELRCDPISGHTALYWYRQSLGQGPEFLIYFQGTGAADDSGLPNDRFFAVRPEGSVSTLKIQRTERGDSAVYLCASSGDRVTEAFFGQGTRLTVV.

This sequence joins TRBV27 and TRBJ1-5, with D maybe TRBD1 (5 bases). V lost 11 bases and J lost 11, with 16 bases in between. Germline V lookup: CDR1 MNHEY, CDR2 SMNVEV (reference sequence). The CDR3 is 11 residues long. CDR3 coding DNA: TGTGCCGTGCTGGGTAAGGGGACCCAGCATTTT. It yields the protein CAVLGKGTQHF.

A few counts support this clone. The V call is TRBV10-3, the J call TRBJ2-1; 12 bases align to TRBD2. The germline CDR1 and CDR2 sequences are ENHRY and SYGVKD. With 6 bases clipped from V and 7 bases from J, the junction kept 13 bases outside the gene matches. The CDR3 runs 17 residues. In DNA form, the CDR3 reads TGTGCCATCAGCCCCGGGACTAGCGGGTCGGTAAGGAATGAGCAGTTCTTC. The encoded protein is CAISPGTSGSVRNEQFF.

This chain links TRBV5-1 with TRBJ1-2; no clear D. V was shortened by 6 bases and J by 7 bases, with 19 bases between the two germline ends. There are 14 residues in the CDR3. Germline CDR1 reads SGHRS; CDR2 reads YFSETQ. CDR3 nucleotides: TGCGCCAGCACCCCCTCACGGATGACGGGTGGCTACACCTTC. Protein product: CASTPSRMTGGYTF. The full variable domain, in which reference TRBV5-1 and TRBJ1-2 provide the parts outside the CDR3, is KAGVTQTPRYLIKTRGQQVTLSCSPISGHRSVSWYQQTPGQGLQFLFEYFSETQRNKGNFPGRFSGRQFSNSRSEMNVSTLELGDSALYLCASTPSRMTGGYTFGSGTRLTVV.

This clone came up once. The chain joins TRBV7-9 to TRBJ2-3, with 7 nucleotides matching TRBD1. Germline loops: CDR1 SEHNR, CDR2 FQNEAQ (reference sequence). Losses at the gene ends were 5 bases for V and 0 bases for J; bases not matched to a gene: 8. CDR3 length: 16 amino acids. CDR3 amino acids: CASSDGQAPSTDTQYF. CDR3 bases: TGTGCCAGCAGCGACGGACAGGCTCCTAGCACAGATACGCAGTATTTT.

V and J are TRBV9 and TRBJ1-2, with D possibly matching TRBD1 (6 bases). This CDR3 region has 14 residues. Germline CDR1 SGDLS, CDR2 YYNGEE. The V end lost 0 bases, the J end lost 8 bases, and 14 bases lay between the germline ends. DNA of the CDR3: TGTGCCAGCAGCGTAGAGGCAGGGGCGAACGGCTACACCTTC. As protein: CASSVEAGANGYTF.

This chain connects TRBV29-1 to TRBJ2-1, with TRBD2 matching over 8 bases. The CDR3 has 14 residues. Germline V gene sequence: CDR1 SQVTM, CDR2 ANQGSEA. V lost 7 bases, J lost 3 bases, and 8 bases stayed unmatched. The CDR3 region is CSAQAGERYNEQFF. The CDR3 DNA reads TGCAGCGCTCAAGCGGGAGAGCGCTACAATGAGCAGTTCTTC.

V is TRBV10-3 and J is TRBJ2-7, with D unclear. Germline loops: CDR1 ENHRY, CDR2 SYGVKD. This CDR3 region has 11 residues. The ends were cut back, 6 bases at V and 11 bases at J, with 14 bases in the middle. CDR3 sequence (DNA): TGTGCCATCAGGGCCGTAGGAACGGAGTACGTC. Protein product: CAIRAVGTEYV.

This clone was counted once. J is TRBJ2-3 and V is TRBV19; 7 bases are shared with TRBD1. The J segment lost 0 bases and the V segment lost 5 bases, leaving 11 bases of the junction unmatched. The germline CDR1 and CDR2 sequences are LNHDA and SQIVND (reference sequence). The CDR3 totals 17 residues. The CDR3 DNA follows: TGTGCCAGTAGTGTTTACAGGGGTTCAACTAGCACAGATACGCAGTATTTT. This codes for CASSVYRGSTSTDTQYF.

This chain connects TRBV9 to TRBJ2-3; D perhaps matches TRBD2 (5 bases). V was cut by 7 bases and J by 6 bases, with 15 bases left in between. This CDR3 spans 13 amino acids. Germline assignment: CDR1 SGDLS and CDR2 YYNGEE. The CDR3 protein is CASAPHGEDTQYF. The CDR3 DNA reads TGTGCCAGCGCCCCCCACGGGGAGGATACGCAGTATTTT.

The CDR3 protein is CASSSSWTGEEQYF. The CDR3 nucleotides read TGTGCCAGCAGCAGCTCCTGGACAGGGGAAGAGCAGTACTTC. The chain has TRBV7-2 and TRBJ2-7; TRBD1 aligns across 9 bases. The CDR3 is 14 residues long. Germline trimming cut 5 bases from V and 7 bases from J; bases unmatched to any gene: 9. Germline CDR1 and CDR2: SGHTA and FQGNSA.

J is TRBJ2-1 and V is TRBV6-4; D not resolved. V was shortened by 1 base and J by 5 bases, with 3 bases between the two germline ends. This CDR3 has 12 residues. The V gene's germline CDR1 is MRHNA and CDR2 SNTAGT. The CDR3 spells CASSDLNNEQFF. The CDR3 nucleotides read TGTGCCAGCAGTGACTTAAACAATGAGCAGTTCTTC.

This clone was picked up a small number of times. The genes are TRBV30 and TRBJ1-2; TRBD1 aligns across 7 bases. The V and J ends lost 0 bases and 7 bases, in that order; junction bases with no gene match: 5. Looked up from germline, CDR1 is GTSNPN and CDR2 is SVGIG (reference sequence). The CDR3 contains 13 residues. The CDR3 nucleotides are TGTGCCTGGAGTGTAGCAGGGGGAAGTGGCTACACCTTC. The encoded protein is CAWSVAGGSGYTF.

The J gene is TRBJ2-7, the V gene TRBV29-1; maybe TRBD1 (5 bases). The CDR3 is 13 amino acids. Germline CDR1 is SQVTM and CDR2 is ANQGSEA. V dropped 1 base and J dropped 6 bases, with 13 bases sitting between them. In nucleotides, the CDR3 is TGCAGCGTTGAAGGCCAGGGAATCGCCGAGCAGTACTTC. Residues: CSVEGQGIAEQYF.

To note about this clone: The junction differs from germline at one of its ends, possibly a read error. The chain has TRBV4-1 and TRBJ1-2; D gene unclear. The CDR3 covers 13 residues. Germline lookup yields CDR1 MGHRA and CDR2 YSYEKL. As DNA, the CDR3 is TGCGCCGGCAGACCCGCCGCGGGCTATGGCTACACCTTC. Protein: CAGRPAAGYGYTF.

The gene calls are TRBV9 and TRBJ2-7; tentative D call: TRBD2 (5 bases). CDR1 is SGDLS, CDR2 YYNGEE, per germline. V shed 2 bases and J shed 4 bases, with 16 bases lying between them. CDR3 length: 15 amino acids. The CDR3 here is CASSVLPGGFYEQYF. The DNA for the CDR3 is TGTGCCAGCAGCGTCCTCCCCGGCGGGTTTTACGAGCAGTACTTC.